These T cell receptor beta chains were read from a single sample in a study of tumor-infiltrating lymphocytes in primary liver carcinoma. MiXCR, applied by TCRdb to the multiplex PCR reads, yields one record per CDR3 protein. The sample consists of under 150,000 distinct CDR3 sequences, around 70% of them appearing once. Sequenced sample: tumor-adjacent normal liver tissue. These TCRs come from an older woman with primary liver carcinoma and hepatitis B virus infection. Each CDR3 is given with its conserved first and last residue. The order of the fields is J gene, D gene, clone size, V gene, CDR3 DNA, CDR3 protein. A D gene is named only where the DNA matches it firmly. Clone size, where shown, is once, few, many, or a class for clones that have expanded.

J gene: TRBJ2-1
D gene: TRBD2
clone size: NA
V gene: TRBV11-3
CDR3 DNA: TGTGCCAGCAGCTTTGGCGGGACTAGCGGGAGTCTGATATACAATGAGCGGTTCTTC
CDR3 protein: CASSFGGTSGSLIYNERFF

J gene: TRBJ2-1
D gene: NA
clone size: NA
V gene: TRBV29-1
CDR3 DNA: TGCAGCGTGACAGAAGAAATCGCCTACGACGAGCAGTTCTTC
CDR3 protein: CSVTEEIAYDEQFF

J gene: TRBJ2-2
D gene: NA
clone size: NA
V gene: TRBV11-1
CDR3 DNA: TGTGTCAGCAGCCATACTACGAACACCAGGGGGCTGTTTTTT
CDR3 protein: CVSSHTTNTRGLFF

J gene: TRBJ2-1
D gene: NA
clone size: NA
V gene: TRBV6-5
CDR3 DNA: TGTGCCTGCCTGGGGTGCAATGAGCAGTTCTTC
CDR3 protein: CACLGCNEQFF

J gene: TRBJ1-2
D gene: TRBD1
clone size: NA
V gene: TRBV29-1
CDR3 DNA: TGCAGCCTTGGGACAGGGGGCTTTGAGGGCTACACCTTC
CDR3 protein: CSLGTGGFEGYTF

J gene: TRBJ2-5
D gene: TRBD2
clone size: once
V gene: TRBV6-1
CDR3 DNA: TGTGCCAGCAGGGCGGGACTAGCGGAGGGCGAGACCCAGTATTTC
CDR3 protein: CASRAGLAEGETQYF

J gene: TRBJ2-3
D gene: NA
clone size: many
V gene: TRBV28
CDR3 DNA: TGTGCCAGCAGCTTAACCGGGAGCACAGATACGCAGTATTTT
CDR3 protein: CASSLTGSTDTQYF

J gene: TRBJ2-7
D gene: NA
clone size: NA
V gene: TRBV6-5
CDR3 DNA: TGTGCCTGCAGTCCCCCCGGGTCTGTATGCGAGCAGTACTTC
CDR3 protein: CACSPPGSVCEQYF

J gene: TRBJ1-1
D gene: NA
clone size: NA
V gene: TRBV11-2
CDR3 DNA: TGTGCCAGCAGCCCACATCAGCATGGACACCTTCGCTTCTATGGCTATGAAGCTTTCTTT
CDR3 protein: CASSPHQHGHLRFYGYEAFF

J gene: TRBJ1-1
D gene: NA
clone size: NA
V gene: TRBV12-3/TRBV12-4
CDR3 DNA: TGTGCCAGCATATGGAGCCTGAACACTGAAGCTTTCTTT
CDR3 protein: CASIWSLNTEAFF

J gene: TRBJ2-3
D gene: TRBD2
clone size: NA
V gene: TRBV29-1
CDR3 DNA: TGCAGCGTGATGCGGGGGGACACCGATACGCAGTATTTT
CDR3 protein: CSVMRGDTDTQYF

J gene: TRBJ2-7
D gene: NA
clone size: many
V gene: TRBV30
CDR3 DNA: TGTGCCTGGAGTCCCCTAAACTCCCTCGGCGGGCAGTACTTC
CDR3 protein: CAWSPLNSLGGQYF

J gene: TRBJ1-1
D gene: NA
clone size: NA
V gene: TRBV11-3
CDR3 DNA: TGTGCCAGCAGCCCAAGGGCAGGATTATTTGGGAACGCTGAAGCTTTCTTT
CDR3 protein: CASSPRAGLFGNAEAFF

J gene: TRBJ2-4
D gene: NA
clone size: NA
V gene: TRBV11-3
CDR3 DNA: TGTGCCAGTAGAGAGGAGTTGGACATTCAGTACTTC
CDR3 protein: CASREELDIQYF

J gene: TRBJ1-3
D gene: NA
clone size: NA
V gene: TRBV28
CDR3 DNA: TGTGCCAACAGTTTCGTTGGGTACTCTGGAAACACCATATATTTT
CDR3 protein: CANSFVGYSGNTIYF

J gene: TRBJ2-3
D gene: NA
clone size: medium-sized
V gene: TRBV10-2
CDR3 DNA: TGCGCCAGCAGTGAGTCGATCGCAGATACGCAGTATTTT
CDR3 protein: CASSESIADTQYF

J gene: TRBJ2-3
D gene: NA
clone size: NA
V gene: TRBV11-2
CDR3 DNA: TGTGCCTGCAGCTTAGGGGGACTAATGTACACCTCAGATACGCAGTATTTT
CDR3 protein: CACSLGGLMYTSDTQYF

J gene: TRBJ1-2
D gene: NA
clone size: NA
V gene: TRBV29-1
CDR3 DNA: TGCAGCGTTGCGAGGTTGCTTGGCTACACCTTC
CDR3 protein: CSVARLLGYTF

J gene: TRBJ2-4
D gene: TRBD2
clone size: NA
V gene: TRBV6-2/TRBV6-3
CDR3 DNA: TGTGCCAGCAGTTACGTACCTAGCGGGGGAATTGTGGCCAAAAACATTCAGTACTTC
CDR3 protein: CASSYVPSGGIVAKNIQYF

J gene: TRBJ2-3
D gene: NA
clone size: NA
V gene: TRBV6-1
CDR3 DNA: TGTGCCAGCAGTATAAGGGTATTTAGCACAGATACGCAGTATTTT
CDR3 protein: CASSIRVFSTDTQYF

J gene: TRBJ2-7
D gene: NA
clone size: NA
V gene: TRBV11-1
CDR3 DNA: TGTGTCAGCAGTCCTCGAACAGCAGAACTACGCGAGCAGTACTTC
CDR3 protein: CVSSPRTAELREQYF

J gene: TRBJ2-5
D gene: NA
clone size: few
V gene: TRBV29-1
CDR3 DNA: TGCAGCGTTGAACCGGCCGGGGGGCGGCAAGAGACACAGTACTTC
CDR3 protein: CSVEPAGGRQETQYF

J gene: TRBJ2-5
D gene: TRBD1
clone size: NA
V gene: TRBV10-2
CDR3 DNA: TGCGCCAGCAGTGACTTCGGGACAGATAAAGAGACCCATTACTTC
CDR3 protein: CASSDFGTDKETHYF

J gene: TRBJ1-1
D gene: NA
clone size: NA
V gene: TRBV7-2
CDR3 DNA: TGTGCCAGCAGCTTAGATCCAGGGTCGGACACTGAAGCTTTCTTT
CDR3 protein: CASSLDPGSDTEAFF

J gene: TRBJ1-1
D gene: NA
clone size: NA
V gene: TRBV11-2
CDR3 DNA: TGTGCCAACAGCTCCTTAACAAGGGGTTGGAACACTGAAGCTTTCTTT
CDR3 protein: CANSSLTRGWNTEAFF

J gene: TRBJ2-7
D gene: NA
clone size: once
V gene: TRBV6-6
CDR3 DNA: TGTACCAGCAGTTACAGGGACTATGCGCAGTACTTC
CDR3 protein: CTSSYRDYAQYF

J gene: TRBJ2-5
D gene: TRBD2
clone size: NA
V gene: TRBV5-4
CDR3 DNA: TGTGCCAACAGCTGGCGGGAGGAGAAAGAGACCCAGTACTTC
CDR3 protein: CANSWREEKETQYF

J gene: TRBJ2-7
D gene: TRBD1
clone size: NA
V gene: TRBV28
CDR3 DNA: TGTGCCAGCAGTTTAGGCAGGGGGCGCTACGAGCAGTACTTC
CDR3 protein: CASSLGRGRYEQYF

J gene: TRBJ2-7
D gene: NA
clone size: NA
V gene: TRBV6-5
CDR3 DNA: TGTGCCAGCACTTACTCGACAGTGGGCCACGAGCAGTACTTC
CDR3 protein: CASTYSTVGHEQYF

J gene: TRBJ2-4
D gene: NA
clone size: NA
V gene: TRBV6-5
CDR3 DNA: TGTGCCAGCAGTTATAGGGAGCTGGCCAAAAACATTCAGTACTTC
CDR3 protein: CASSYRELAKNIQYF

J gene: TRBJ1-6
D gene: NA
clone size: NA
V gene: TRBV20-1
CDR3 DNA: TGCAGTGTCAGGTCAGGGAACTATAATTCACCCCTCCACTTT
CDR3 protein: CSVRSGNYNSPLHF

J gene: TRBJ1-5
D gene: NA
clone size: NA
V gene: TRBV20-1
CDR3 DNA: TGCAGTGCCGGGACTAGCGGAACCTCTAGCACAGATACGCAGCATTTT
CDR3 protein: CSAGTSGTSSTDTQHF

J gene: TRBJ2-5
D gene: TRBD2
clone size: NA
V gene: TRBV7-2
CDR3 DNA: TGTGCCAGCAGCTCGACTAGCGGGGGCAAGATGACCCAGTACTTC
CDR3 protein: CASSSTSGGKMTQYF

J gene: TRBJ2-7
D gene: NA
clone size: NA
V gene: TRBV12-3/TRBV12-4
CDR3 DNA: TGTGTCAGCAGTTCCCAGCTGGGGGAGCAGTACTTC
CDR3 protein: CVSSSQLGEQYF

J gene: TRBJ2-3
D gene: NA
clone size: NA
V gene: TRBV29-1
CDR3 DNA: TGCAGCGTCATGACCTCGCAGTTATCAGGGGAGCAGTATTTT
CDR3 protein: CSVMTSQLSGEQYF